This T cell receptor beta chain stems from a study of blood T cell repertoires in COVID-19 (dated by TCRdb to about 2020). For the wider study: Samples from collaborators originated in the United States, Italy and Spain and spanned both the acute and convalescent phases of COVID-19. The material from the prospective study consisted of cDNA or gDNA derived from T cells, B-cell-depleted T cells, or PBMCs. Deeply sampled blood TCRbeta repertoires from subjects exposed to, actively infected with, or recovered from COVID-19 were included in the dataset. The repertoires were released in a freely available public database meant as a resource for research on the immune response to SARS-CoV-2. Samples came from the ongoing ImmuneRACE study (first 160 participants) plus 1,254 subjects from 6 global collaborators. A de-identified subject ID, COVID-19 status, age in years and sex were almost always included in the sample metadata. Where available, HLA class I and class II types were taken from metadata supplied by the sample provider and were not determined by assay-based typing.

TCRbeta CDR3 regions were amplified from genomic DNA using the immunoSEQ Assay, a bias-controlled multiplex PCR. Per the source publication's procedure: Nucleated cell counts per sample were estimated from amplification of reference gene primers within the assay. Sequence reads were collapsed and filtered to measure the absolute abundance of every unique TCRbeta CDR3 rearrangement. For each sample, productive Simpson clonality was calculated as the square root of Simpson's diversity index across productive rearrangements. In TCRdb, the immuneACCESS table is reduced to in-frame sequences with V and J assigned. These tables do not hold every clone; where another copy was compared, an unresolved V gene accounts for under half, and the others remain unexplained. D and trimming were read from the DNA, whereas the V and J calls and clone size are those reported in that table. This sample is represented by 200,000 to 250,000 clones; roughly nine tenths of them were singletons. The top ten clonotypes cover roughly a tenth of the sample.

What the work shows at the level of the full study, not this receptor alone: The quantity of clinical and demographic metadata differed by source and by participant and was supplied without curation.

At one collaborating source in Seattle, patients were enrolled during active infection and were followed longitudinally through the course of disease. Each collaborating institution followed its own protocols to collect whole blood in K2EDTA tubes. Collaborator samples were shipped for TCRbeta analysis as frozen whole blood, isolated PBMCs, or DNA extracted from either sample type. As concerns this clone: Its antigen is unknown. No base quality values were provided; no much bigger clone lies one nucleotide off.

This clonotype was obtained from a woman aged 50 to 65 with COVID-19, enrolled during active disease. Sequencing was carried out using peripheral blood.

Read as DNA, the sequence is TGTGCCAGCAGCCAAGAGTCGCGGGGGAAGGAGACCCAGTACTTC. It specifies CASSQESRGKETQYF. The chain employs TRBV3-1 (or the pseudogene TRBV3-2) and TRBJ2-5, with 7 central nucleotides matching TRBD2. CDR1 LGHDT and CDR2 YNNKEL are derived from the germline V gene (reference sequence). From the cysteine up to the phenylalanine, the CDR3 has a length of 15 residues. Left in the record is the CDR3 DNA by itself, 45 bases read in frame from the first base. V is pruned by 0 bases and J by 5 bases, leaving 6 bases of the junction without a gene match.